Each of the 17 T cell receptor beta chains below was sequenced from the same sample in a study of PD-L1 blockade in urothelial cancer. Sequenced by immunoSEQ multiplex PCR; TCRdb stores in-frame clones only, minus some. Seen here are tens of thousands of clones, 84% observed once, and the top ten hold over 8.5%. Specified time point: pretreatment peripheral blood. The input for sequencing was PBMCs, taken around atezolizumab (anti-PD-L1) treatment. Source of these receptors: an older woman with urothelial cancer.

The genes are TRBV6-5 and TRBJ2-3; 10 bases line up with TRBD2. The length of the CDR3 is 15 residues. Germline assignment: CDR1 MNHEY and CDR2 SVGAGI. The ends lost 6 bases at V and 2 bases at J; junction bases unmatched: 5. CDR3 sequence: CASSRTSGTTDTQYF. The CDR3 nucleotides are TGTGCCAGCAGCAGGACTAGCGGTACCACAGATACGCAGTATTTT.

This chain joins TRBV28 and TRBJ2-2; 14 bases match TRBD2. The CDR3 consists of 18 residues. The ends lost 4 bases at V and 4 bases at J; junction bases unmatched: 8. Germline-derived CDR1 and CDR2 are MDHEN and SYDVKM. The CDR3 sequence: CASSSGLAGGIGTGELFF. The CDR3 coding sequence is TGTGCCAGCAGTTCCGGACTAGCGGGAGGTATTGGCACCGGGGAGCTGTTTTTT.

V and J are TRBV9 and TRBJ2-2; 8 bases match TRBD2. This CDR3 has 16 residues. The germline V gene has CDR1 SGDLS and CDR2 YYNGEE. The V segment lost 0 bases and the J segment 3 bases; nucleotides outside the gene matches: 4. Here the CDR3 reads CASSVERGRHTGELFF. The CDR3 nucleotides read TGTGCCAGCAGCGTAGAGCGGGGGAGGCACACCGGGGAGCTGTTTTTT.

The chain combines TRBV18 with TRBJ1-5; 7 bases agree with TRBD1. The CDR3 covers 16 residues. Germline CDR1 reads KGHSH; CDR2 reads LQKENI. With V trimmed by 3 bases and J by 0 bases, 5 bases remained unmatched. CDR3 nucleotides: TGTGCCAGCTCACCCGTGGGACAGAGTAGCAATCAGCCCCAGCATTTT. Translated: CASSPVGQSSNQPQHF. The full variable domain, with the rest looked up from reference TRBV18 and TRBJ1-5, is NAGVMQNPRHLVRRRGQEARLRCSPMKGHSHVYWYRQLPEEGLKFMVYLQKENIIDESGMPKERFSAEFPKEGPSILRIQQVVRGDSAAYFCASSPVGQSSNQPQHFGDGTRLSIL.

V is TRBV6-6 and J is TRBJ2-1; tentatively, D is TRBD2 (6 bases). The CDR3 covers 13 residues. Germline-derived CDR1 and CDR2 are MNHNY and SVGAGI (reference sequence). The germline V and J ends were trimmed by 2 bases and 8 bases, with 10 bases remaining between them. The CDR3 coding sequence is TGTGCCAGCAGTTACATCGAGCGGGATGAGCAGTTCTTC. It translates to CASSYIERDEQFF.

V is TRBV5-1 and J is TRBJ2-3; 7 bases map to TRBD1. Germline CDR1 reads SGHRS; CDR2 reads YFSETQ. CDR3 length: 16 amino acids. The ends lost 1 base at V and 0 bases at J; junction bases unmatched: 5. DNA for the CDR3: TGCGCCAGCAGCTTGAGAACAGGGGACAGCACAGATACGCAGTATTTT. Protein product: CASSLRTGDSTDTQYF. Variable domain in full (rest from reference TRBV5-1 and TRBJ2-3): KAGVTQTPRYLIKTRGQQVTLSCSPISGHRSVSWYQQTPGQGLQFLFEYFSETQRNKGNFPGRFSGRQFSNSRSEMNVSTLELGDSALYLCASSLRTGDSTDTQYFGPGTRLTVL.

V gene TRBV28 combines with J gene TRBJ2-2; 10 bases match TRBD2. Germline V lookup: CDR1 MDHEN, CDR2 SYDVKM. This CDR3 region has 14 residues. V lost 8 bases, J lost 5 bases, and 5 bases stayed unmatched. Written as DNA, the CDR3 is TGTGCCAGCGGGACGGGACTAGCGACCGGGGAGCTGTTTTTT. It yields the protein CASGTGLATGELFF.

This clone was seen a single time. The rearrangement links TRBV5-1 to TRBJ1-4, with 7 bases aligning to TRBD1. The CDR3 contains 15 residues. V trimming: 4 bases; J trimming: 5 bases; junction bases outside the gene matches: 8. Germline V CDR1 and CDR2: SGHRS, YFSETQ. The CDR3 DNA sequence: TGCGCCAGCAGCCTAGGGACAGCGTACAATGAAAAACTGTTTTTT. Its protein is CASSLGTAYNEKLFF.

The chain has TRBV29-1 and TRBJ2-1, with a tentative D call TRBD2 (6 bases). The CDR3 is 15 amino acids. CDR1 SQVTM and CDR2 ANQGSEA come from the germline V gene. V dropped 3 bases and J dropped 1 base, with 13 bases sitting between them. The CDR3 bases are TGCAGCGTTGAGGAGGCGGGACGGTCCTACAATGAGCAGTTCTTC. It encodes CSVEEAGRSYNEQFF.

The chain links TRBV5-1 to TRBJ1-1; the D is unclear. Germline V gives CDR1 SGHRS, CDR2 YFSETQ. V lost 4 bases, J lost 0 bases, and 7 bases lay in between. The CDR3 loop spans 13 amino acids. The CDR3 region has the DNA TGCGCCAGCAGCACCACAGTGAACACTGAAGCTTTCTTT. Its translation is CASSTTVNTEAFF. Filled out from reference TRBV5-1 and TRBJ1-1, the complete variable domain reads KAGVTQTPRYLIKTRGQQVTLSCSPISGHRSVSWYQQTPGQGLQFLFEYFSETQRNKGNFPGRFSGRQFSNSRSEMNVSTLELGDSALYLCASSTTVNTEAFFGQGTRLTVV.

The rearrangement uses TRBV19 and TRBJ2-5; the D gene is possibly TRBD2 (5 bases). The CDR3 extends over 14 amino acids. Trimming removed 1 base from V and 3 bases from J, with 9 bases in between. The germline V gene has CDR1 LNHDA and CDR2 SQIVND (reference sequence). This CDR3 is CASSIVGGEETQYF. The CDR3 nucleotides read TGTGCCAGTAGTATAGTTGGAGGAGAAGAGACCCAGTACTTC.

The chain uses TRBV5-1 and TRBJ2-3; 8 bases agree with TRBD2. Germline V lookup: CDR1 SGHRS, CDR2 YFSETQ. There are 15 residues in the CDR3. With 1 base clipped from V and 6 bases from J, the junction kept 7 bases outside the gene matches. This CDR3 is CASSLFAGGSDTQYF. The DNA for the CDR3 is TGCGCCAGCAGCTTGTTTGCGGGGGGCTCGGATACGCAGTATTTT.

CDR3 sequence reads: CASSLVGDMDGYTF. The CDR3 DNA is TGCGCCAGCAGCTTGGTAGGGGACATGGATGGCTACACCTTC. The chain is built from TRBV5-1 and TRBJ1-2; D is perhaps TRBD1 (6 bases). V was clipped by 0 bases and J by 6 bases, with 12 bases between them. The CDR3 spans 14 residues. Germline lookup yields CDR1 SGHRS and CDR2 YFSETQ.

The V gene is TRBV13, the J gene TRBJ2-7; 8 bases map to TRBD1. With V trimmed by 4 bases and J by 3 bases, 5 bases remained unmatched. CDR1 PRHDT and CDR2 FYEKMQ come from the germline V gene (reference sequence). The CDR3 loop spans 14 amino acids. The CDR3 here is CASSSTDRGYEQYF. In nucleotides, the CDR3 is TGTGCCAGCAGCTCCACTGACAGGGGCTACGAGCAGTACTTC.

J is TRBJ2-7 and V is TRBV15; 9 bases map to TRBD1. With 0 bases clipped from V and 3 bases from J, the junction kept 3 bases outside the gene matches. Germline loops: CDR1 LNHNV, CDR2 YYDKDF (reference sequence). The CDR3 contains 15 residues. The CDR3 loop is CATSRDWGQGYEQYF. CDR3 sequence (DNA): TGTGCCACCAGCAGAGATTGGGGACAGGGCTACGAGCAGTACTTC. Full variable domain (outside the CDR3, taken from reference TRBV15 and TRBJ2-7): DAMVIQNPRYQVTQFGKPVTLSCSQTLNHNVMYWYQQKSSQAPKLLFHYYDKDFNNEADTPDNFQSRRPNTSFCFLDIRSPGLGDTAMYLCATSRDWGQGYEQYFGPGTRLTVT.

V and J are TRBV6-1 and TRBJ1-5; no clear D gene. Trimming left V 4 bases short and J 6 bases short, with 16 bases between. Germline V gene data show CDR1 as MNHNS and CDR2 as SASEGT. The CDR3 runs to 15 residues. CDR3 DNA: TGTGCCAGCAGTGGGAGTGGTGATTTTTTTCAGCCCCAGCATTTT. The encoded protein is CASSGSGDFFQPQHF.

V is TRBV11-2 and J is TRBJ2-1; 8 bases are shared with TRBD2. The CDR3 spans 16 residues. CDR1 SGHAT and CDR2 FQNNGV come from the germline V gene. The junction had 5 bases not matched to a gene; V was cut back by 1 base and J by 3 bases. CDR3 loop: CASSLVAGGVYNEQFF. The CDR3 DNA is TGTGCCAGCAGCTTAGTTGCGGGGGGAGTCTACAATGAGCAGTTCTTC. Complete variable domain (other parts from reference TRBV11-2 and TRBJ2-1): EAGVAQSPRYKIIEKRQSVAFWCNPISGHATLYWYQQILGQGPKLLIQFQNNGVVDDSQLPKDRFSAERLKGVDSTLKIQPAKLEDSAVYLCASSLVAGGVYNEQFFGPGTRLTVL.